The next 24 T cell receptor beta chains were all read from a single sample in a study of technical replicates of blood from a handful of donors (dated by TCRdb to the late 2010s). Receptor amplification or capture employed the immunoSEQ multiplex PCR assay. TCRdb holds this immuneACCESS table with in-frame rearrangements only. Some clones are missing; in checked studies, unresolved V genes explain under half, and the rest has no known cause. The sample table holds tens of thousands of clones, of which approximately 86% were seen once. The top ten hold about 5.1% of the sample. The sample consisted of PBMCs. These receptor sequences come from a human donor in good health. Some clones in this sample may be carry-over from other donors' samples.

The chain carries TRBV5-1 and TRBJ2-5, with 7 nucleotides matching TRBD2. Trimming cost V 3 bases and J 1 base; bases outside gene matches: 6. The CDR3 has 15 amino acids. Germline V gene data show CDR1 as SGHRS and CDR2 as YFSETQ. Written as DNA, the CDR3 is TGCGCCAGCAGCTCCGGGACTATCACCCAAGAGACCCAGTACTTC. Its translation is CASSSGTITQETQYF.

The chain combines TRBV7-8 with TRBJ1-2, with TRBD1 identical over 9 bases. J gave up 2 bases and V 5 bases, and 9 bases lay outside the gene matches. Germline lookup yields CDR1 SGHVS and CDR2 FQNEAQ. CDR3 length: 16 residues. The CDR3 DNA reads as TGTGCCAGCAGCCCCCGGGACAGGGCGTTCAACTATGGCTACACCTTC. It is translated as CASSPRDRAFNYGYTF.

The CDR3: CASRPDRGGFRNEQYF. The CDR3 coding sequence is TGTGCCAGCAGGCCCGACCGGGGGGGATTCAGAAACGAGCAGTACTTC. This sequence joins TRBV7-9 and TRBJ2-7, with 8 nucleotides matching TRBD2. V was pared by 6 bases and J by 5 bases, with 15 bases of the junction left unmatched. The CDR3 runs to 16 residues. Germline V gene lookup returns CDR1 SEHNR and CDR2 FQNEAQ (reference sequence). Filled out from reference TRBV7-9 and TRBJ2-7, the complete variable domain reads DTGVSQNPRHKITKRGQNVTFRCDPISEHNRLYWYRQTLGQGPEFLTYFQNEAQLEKSRLLSDRFSAERPKGSFSTLEIQRTEQGDSAMYLCASRPDRGGFRNEQYFGPGTRLTVT.

The J gene is TRBJ2-5, the V gene TRBV7-2; 10 bases match TRBD1. Germline V gene lookup returns CDR1 SGHTA and CDR2 FQGNSA. Unmatched junction bases numbered 4, after V lost 5 bases and J lost 7 bases. The CDR3 has 13 amino acids. The CDR3 protein is CASSPRTGGTQYF. CDR3 coding DNA: TGTGCCAGCAGCCCCAGGACAGGGGGGACCCAGTACTTC.

This clone occurred a few times. This chain connects TRBV10-3 to TRBJ2-7, with 8 bases identical to TRBD2. V lost 2 bases, J lost 2 bases, and 2 bases stayed unmatched. In germline, CDR1 is ENHRY, CDR2 SYGVKD. The CDR3 is made up of 14 amino acids. CDR3 sequence: CAISETSGAYEQYF. The CDR3, as DNA: TGTGCCATCAGTGAGACTAGCGGAGCCTACGAGCAGTACTTC.

This sequence joins TRBV5-1 and TRBJ2-7; no firm D call. Trimming took off 1 base at V and 4 bases at J, with 12 bases between the two ends. CDR1 and CDR2 from the germline V gene are SGHRS and YFSETQ. This CDR3 contains 14 residues. CDR3 loop: CASSLSGFGYEQYF. Here the CDR3 DNA reads TGCGCCAGCAGCTTGTCCGGGTTCGGGTACGAGCAGTACTTC. Full variable domain (outside the CDR3, taken from reference TRBV5-1 and TRBJ2-7): KAGVTQTPRYLIKTRGQQVTLSCSPISGHRSVSWYQQTPGQGLQFLFEYFSETQRNKGNFPGRFSGRQFSNSRSEMNVSTLELGDSALYLCASSLSGFGYEQYFGPGTRLTVT.

The V call is TRBV2, the J call TRBJ1-2; 8 positions match TRBD1. The ends lost 9 bases at V and 5 bases at J; junction bases unmatched: 11. The length of the CDR3 is 14 residues. Germline values: CDR1 SNHLY, CDR2 FYNNEI. In DNA, the CDR3 is TGTGCCAGGGGACGACAGGGGCAAAGTTATGGCTACACCTTC. Translating it yields CARGRQGQSYGYTF.

V usage is TRBV2 and J usage is TRBJ1-5; 8 bases fit TRBD1. There are 15 residues in the CDR3. V gave up 3 bases and J gave up 4 bases; unmatched junction bases: 5. The V gene's germline CDR1 is SNHLY and CDR2 FYNNEI. The DNA for the CDR3 is TGTGCCAGCAGTGACGACAGGGGAATAAATCAGCCCCAGCATTTT. It translates to CASSDDRGINQPQHF.

The chain employs TRBV6-6 and TRBJ2-1; TRBD1 aligns across 11 bases. Germline V gene data show CDR1 as MNHNY and CDR2 as SVGAGI (reference sequence). Germline trimming cut 5 bases from V and 8 bases from J; bases unmatched to any gene: 11. The CDR3 is made up of 16 amino acids. CDR3 nucleotide sequence: TGTGCCAGCAGTAACCAAGGGGACAGGGGGGACTATGAGCAGTTCTTC. Protein sequence: CASSNQGDRGDYEQFF.

J is TRBJ2-2 and V is TRBV9; possible D gene TRBD2, 5 bases. Between the trimmed V and J ends, which lost 0 bases and 5 bases, there was a span of 14 bases. Germline V lookup: CDR1 SGDLS, CDR2 YYNGEE. This CDR3 contains 16 residues. The CDR3 loop is CASSVVLTPGTGELFF. The CDR3 nucleotides read TGTGCCAGCAGCGTAGTTCTGACCCCGGGGACCGGGGAGCTGTTTTTT.

V is TRBV7-3 and J is TRBJ2-1; D is ambiguous. V was trimmed by 6 bases and J by 0 bases, leaving 6 bases between them. Germline CDR1 is SGHTA and CDR2 is FQGTGA. The CDR3 contains 13 residues. The CDR3 reads CASSTSSYNEQFF. The CDR3 region has the DNA TGTGCCAGCAGTACAAGCTCCTACAATGAGCAGTTCTTC.

In nucleotides, the CDR3 is TGTGCCAGCAGGCCGGGGAACACTGAAGCTTTCTTT. Translating it yields CASRPGNTEAFF. The chain uses TRBV6-6 and TRBJ1-1; D is ambiguous. The CDR3 spans 12 residues. Germline CDR1 reads MNHNY; CDR2 reads SVGAGI (reference sequence). V was pared by 6 bases and J by 1 base, with 6 bases between.

The chain links TRBV7-7 to TRBJ2-1; D call uncertain. In germline, CDR1 is SSHAT, CDR2 FNYEAQ (reference sequence). The CDR3 is 13 residues long. V was cut by 3 bases and J by 5 bases, with 8 bases left in between. In nucleotides, the CDR3 is TGTGCCAGCAGCTTGCACGGAGACAATGAGCAGTTCTTC. It specifies CASSLHGDNEQFF.

This chain connects TRBV5-1 to TRBJ2-5; D not certain. The V end was cut by 4 bases, the J end by 5 bases, with 9 bases between. The CDR3 totals 12 residues. The V gene's germline CDR1 is SGHRS and CDR2 YFSETQ. CDR3 loop: CASSPTEETQYF. For the CDR3, the DNA is TGCGCCAGCAGCCCAACGGAGGAGACCCAGTACTTC.

This clone was seen a single time. V and J are TRBV7-2 and TRBJ1-3; no definite D call. CDR3 size: 13 residues. Between the trimmed V and J ends, which lost 5 bases and 0 bases, there was a span of 5 bases. Germline values: CDR1 SGHTA, CDR2 FQGNSA. The DNA of the CDR3 is TGTGCCAGCAGCCCGAGCTCTGGAAACACCATATATTTT. Protein product: CASSPSSGNTIYF.

The genes are TRBV5-1 and TRBJ1-2; 9 bases map to TRBD1. V lost 4 bases, J lost 6 bases, and 4 bases stayed unmatched. This CDR3 spans 13 amino acids. The germline V gene encodes CDR1 SGHRS and CDR2 YFSETQ. This chain's CDR3 is CASSRGDRDGYTF. As DNA, the CDR3 is TGCGCCAGCAGCCGAGGGGACAGGGATGGCTACACCTTC. The full variable domain, its missing parts supplied by reference TRBV5-1 and TRBJ1-2, is KAGVTQTPRYLIKTRGQQVTLSCSPISGHRSVSWYQQTPGQGLQFLFEYFSETQRNKGNFPGRFSGRQFSNSRSEMNVSTLELGDSALYLCASSRGDRDGYTFGSGTRLTVV.

The V and J genes are TRBV4-3 and TRBJ1-2; D not certain. Germline lookup yields CDR1 LGHNA and CDR2 YSLEER. Trimming took off 5 bases at V and 8 bases at J, with 15 bases between the two ends. This CDR3 contains 13 residues. The CDR3 loop reads CASSSDISGGYTF. Written as DNA, the CDR3 is TGCGCCAGCAGCTCAGACATTAGCGGCGGCTACACCTTC.

The genes are TRBV5-1 and TRBJ1-6; D call uncertain. V was shortened by 4 bases and J by 10 bases, with 15 bases between the two germline ends. The CDR3 is 14 residues long. Looked up from germline, CDR1 is SGHRS and CDR2 is YFSETQ. The CDR3 DNA reads TGCGCCAGCAGCCCTTCGGGAGGCTACTCACCCCTCCACTTT. Its protein product is CASSPSGGYSPLHF.

The gene calls are TRBV7-2 and TRBJ1-5; D might be TRBD1 (6 bases). The CDR3 is 15 amino acids. Germline CDR1 is SGHTA and CDR2 is FQGNSA. V gave up 1 base and J gave up 1 base, with 8 bases separating them. The CDR3 is CASSLVDSSNQPQHF. CDR3 in DNA: TGTGCCAGCAGCTTAGTGGACAGCAGCAATCAGCCCCAGCATTTT.

The chain links TRBV19 to TRBJ2-5, with TRBD2 matching over 9 bases. CDR1 is LNHDA, CDR2 SQIVND, per germline (reference sequence). This CDR3 region has 15 residues. The junction had 5 bases not matched to a gene; V was cut back by 1 base and J by 5 bases. The CDR3 region has the DNA TGTGCCAGTAGTATAGGGGGGACTAGCAGGGAGACCCAGTACTTC. As protein: CASSIGGTSRETQYF. The variable domain in full, with the rest retrieved from reference TRBV19 and TRBJ2-5, is DGGITQSPKYLFRKEGQNVTLSCEQNLNHDAMYWYRQDPGQGLRLIYYSQIVNDFQKGDIAEGYSVSREKKESFPLTVTSAQKNPTAFYLCASSIGGTSRETQYFGPGTRLLVL.

The V gene is TRBV7-2, the J gene TRBJ2-7, with TRBD2 identical over 10 bases. Germline V gene lookup returns CDR1 SGHTA and CDR2 FQGNSA. V dropped 2 bases and J dropped 5; count of bases not matched to a gene: 6. This CDR3 has 15 amino acids. The chain's CDR3 is CASSLFSGGSHEQYF. Here the CDR3 DNA reads TGTGCCAGCAGCTTATTTAGCGGGGGGTCCCACGAGCAGTACTTC.

This chain joins TRBV27 and TRBJ2-7, with D unresolved. V shed 7 bases and J shed 1 base, with 5 bases lying between them. Germline V gives CDR1 MNHEY, CDR2 SMNVEV (reference sequence). The CDR3 is made up of 11 amino acids. The CDR3 bases are TGTGCCAGCACCAATTCCTACGAGCAGTACTTC. The encoded protein is CASTNSYEQYF.

The chain employs TRBV19 and TRBJ2-7, with 10 bases that match TRBD1. This CDR3 is built from 14 residues. V trimming: 5 bases; J trimming: 2 bases; junction bases outside the gene matches: 3. Germline values: CDR1 LNHDA, CDR2 SQIVND (reference sequence). The DNA for the CDR3 is TGTGCCAGTAGTGCGGGGACAGGGGCCTACGAGCAGTACTTC. Amino acid sequence: CASSAGTGAYEQYF.

This clone has just one count. The chain employs TRBV6-1 and TRBJ1-2; maybe TRBD1 (6 bases). The V gene's germline CDR1 is MNHNS and CDR2 SASEGT. The CDR3 length is 15 residues. Trimming left V 1 base short and J 0 bases short, with 9 bases between. This chain's CDR3 is CASSEESGANYGYTF. In nucleotides, the CDR3 is TGTGCCAGCAGTGAAGAGTCAGGGGCTAACTATGGCTACACCTTC.